Below, 7 T cell receptor beta chains from the same sample are listed, as sequenced in a study of T cell responses to AZD1222 COVID-19 vaccine. Repertoires were generated with immunoSEQ multiplex PCR, while TCRdb's copy carries only in-frame clones and drops some. The data contain more than 50,000 clones, 79% of them seen just once; the ten biggest clones take up approximately 23%. Sequencing was performed on peripheral blood, taken on day 0 of MenACWY control vaccination. The receptors derive from an adult in good health.

The chain combines TRBV2 with TRBJ1-1; possible D gene TRBD1, 5 bases. Per germline, CDR1 SNHLY and CDR2 FYNNEI. V was pared by 4 bases and J by 0 bases, with 6 bases between. The CDR3 consists of 13 residues. The CDR3 protein is CASSVTVNTEAFF. The CDR3 DNA reads TGTGCCAGCAGTGTGACAGTGAACACTGAAGCTTTCTTT.

The chain links TRBV11-2 to TRBJ1-4, with a possible D match to TRBD1 (6 bases). V lost 6 bases and J lost 8, with 13 bases in between. Germline-derived CDR1 and CDR2 are SGHAT and FQNNGV. This CDR3 is built from 13 residues. Here the CDR3 DNA reads TGTGCCAGCAGTTCACAGGGATTGGAAAAACTGTTTTTT. Translated: CASSSQGLEKLFF.

This chain links TRBV2 with TRBJ2-7; the D gene is possibly TRBD2 (5 bases). The V and J ends lost 7 bases and 6 bases respectively, with 19 bases between them. The CDR3 runs to 14 residues. Germline loops: CDR1 SNHLY, CDR2 FYNNEI. The chain's CDR3 is CASNLEGEGSEQYF. In DNA form, the CDR3 reads TGTGCCAGCAATCTAGAGGGAGAAGGGTCCGAGCAGTACTTC.

V and J are TRBV19 and TRBJ2-6; D perhaps matches TRBD2 (6 bases). V lost 4 bases, J lost 3 bases, and 10 bases lay in between. CDR3 length: 15 residues. Germline V gene lookup returns CDR1 LNHDA and CDR2 SQIVND (reference sequence). CDR3 loop: CASSKEGNGANVLTF. The CDR3, as DNA: TGTGCCAGTAGTAAGGAGGGTAATGGGGCCAACGTCCTGACTTTC.

The rearrangement links TRBV5-1 to TRBJ2-3; unclear D gene. Germline assignment: CDR1 SGHRS and CDR2 YFSETQ. The CDR3 extends over 13 amino acids. Deletions cut 0 bases from V and 2 bases from J, with 4 bases between. The CDR3 is CASSLGNTDTQYF. CDR3 DNA: TGCGCCAGCAGCTTGGGGAACACAGATACGCAGTATTTT.

The gene calls are TRBV9 and TRBJ2-3; D gene ambiguous. The germline gives CDR1 SGDLS, CDR2 YYNGEE. Trimming stripped 1 base from V and 3 bases from J, with 6 bases between. The CDR3 spans 13 residues. CDR3 region: CASSVLGTDTQYF. The CDR3 DNA follows: TGTGCCAGCAGCGTATTAGGGACAGATACGCAGTATTTT. The variable domain in full, completed from reference TRBV9 and TRBJ2-3, reads DSGVTQTPKHLITATGQRVTLRCSPRSGDLSVYWYQQSLDQGLQFLIQYYNGEERAKGNILERFSAQQFPDLHSELNLSSLELGDSALYFCASSVLGTDTQYFGPGTRLTVL.

V usage is TRBV6-4 and J usage is TRBJ2-1, with TRBD2 matching 11 bases. The CDR3 has 15 residues. The V gene end was trimmed by 6 bases and the J gene end by 8 bases; junction bases not matched to a gene: 9. Germline values: CDR1 MRHNA, CDR2 SNTAGT. The CDR3 is CASSPGLAGRDEQFF. CDR3 DNA: TGTGCCAGCAGCCCCGGACTAGCGGGCCGGGATGAGCAGTTCTTC.